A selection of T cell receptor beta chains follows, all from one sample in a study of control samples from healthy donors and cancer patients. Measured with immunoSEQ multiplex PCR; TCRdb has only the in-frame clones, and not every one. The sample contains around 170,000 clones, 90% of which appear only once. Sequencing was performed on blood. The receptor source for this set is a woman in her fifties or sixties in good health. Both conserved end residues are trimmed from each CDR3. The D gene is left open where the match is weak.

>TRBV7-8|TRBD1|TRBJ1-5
ASSQDRNQPQH
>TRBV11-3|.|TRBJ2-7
ASSQGTISYEQY
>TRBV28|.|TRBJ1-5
ASITPTAQH
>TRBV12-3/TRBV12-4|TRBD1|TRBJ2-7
ASRPPGGYEQY
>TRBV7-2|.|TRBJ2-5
ASSLEATGTYQETQY
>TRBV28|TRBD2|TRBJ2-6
ASSLAGAGANVLT
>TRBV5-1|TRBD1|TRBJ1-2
ASSLAFYGTGSGYT
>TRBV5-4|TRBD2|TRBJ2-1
ASSSSGRLEAEQF
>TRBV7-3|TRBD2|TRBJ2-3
ASSPGVAGVDTQY
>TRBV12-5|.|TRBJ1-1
ASSLQGNTEAF
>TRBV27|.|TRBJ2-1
ASRGTYNEQF
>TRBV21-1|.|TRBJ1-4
ASSKGPLTPGGRSEKLF
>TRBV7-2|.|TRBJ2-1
ASSLARENNEQF
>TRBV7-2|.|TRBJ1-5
ASRNMGSNQPQH
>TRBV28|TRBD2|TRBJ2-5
ASSPIGLAGPRETQY
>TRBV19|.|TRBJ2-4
ASSSRDGSGTKNIQY
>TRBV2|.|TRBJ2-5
ASSAGIEETQY
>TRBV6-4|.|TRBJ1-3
ASSAVNTIY